The 20 T cell receptor beta chains listed next were all sequenced from one sample in a study of T-cell reconstitution after alpha-beta-depleted transplantation in children. The authors prepared the TCRbeta library with unique molecular identifiers. A single record per CDR3 protein comes from TCRdb applying MiXCR to the PCR reads. Altogether 900,000 or so distinct CDR3 sequences are present, less than 20% being singletons, with the ten largest covering approximately 4.5%. Source: PBMCs, mostly from graft donor cells, taken 360 days after TCRalphabeta/CD19-depleted stem cell transplant. These receptors were collected from a male patient aged 10-17 years who had a stem cell transplant for acute lymphoblastic leukemia, so the T cells may come from the graft donor.

J is TRBJ2-5 and V is TRBV3-1; maybe TRBD1 (6 bases). V dropped 6 bases and J dropped 2 bases, with 13 bases sitting between them. The CDR3 has 14 residues. Per germline, CDR1 LGHDT and CDR2 YNNKEL (reference sequence). The CDR3 region is CASRIPGQQETQYF. The CDR3 nucleotides read TGTGCCAGCAGGATACCGGGACAACAAGAGACCCAGTACTTC.

The rearrangement links TRBV20-1 to TRBJ1-3; D gene ambiguous. Germline CDR1 reads DFQATT; CDR2 reads SNEGSKA (reference sequence). This CDR3 spans 13 amino acids. V was pared by 5 bases and J by 4 bases, with 12 bases between. CDR3 coding DNA: TGCAGTGCTCCAGGACGTTACGGAAACACCATATATTTT. As protein: CSAPGRYGNTIYF.

This clonotype showed up just a few times. The genes are TRBV27 and TRBJ1-1; no reliable D call. The ends were cut back, 5 bases at V and 3 bases at J, with 13 bases in the middle. CDR3 length equals 14 residues. Germline CDR1 and CDR2: MNHEY and SMNVEV (reference sequence). Here the CDR3 DNA reads TGTGCCAGCAGTCGACGCAACCATTACACTGAAGCTTTCTTT. It encodes CASSRRNHYTEAFF.

This clonotype turned up a few times. The chain links TRBV20-1 to TRBJ1-2; D is uncertain. V lost 0 bases and J lost 4, with 6 bases in between. The CDR3 sequence is 12 residues long. CDR1 and CDR2 from the germline V gene are DFQATT and SNEGSKA (reference sequence). Here the CDR3 DNA reads TGCAGTGCTAGAGAAGGTCCCTATGGCTACACCTTC. This sequence encodes CSAREGPYGYTF.

This chain links TRBV7-3 with TRBJ2-2; no definite D call. The CDR3 has 17 amino acids. Per the germline V gene, CDR1 is SGHTA and CDR2 is FQGTGA. Trimming cost V 4 bases and J 0 bases, with 15 bases left between them. CDR3 DNA: TGTGCCAGCAGCTACCCCCTGGCAGCCGCGAACACCGGGGAGCTGTTTTTT. Amino acid sequence: CASSYPLAAANTGELFF.

The chain joins TRBV25-1 to TRBJ2-1, with D perhaps TRBD2 (7 bases). The CDR3 contains 20 residues. Germline assignment: CDR1 MGHDK and CDR2 SYGVNS. V dropped 2 bases and J dropped 0 bases, with 23 bases sitting between them. The CDR3 sequence is CASSEVGRGLAGYSYNEQFF. The DNA for the CDR3 is TGTGCCAGCAGTGAAGTCGGCAGGGGTTTAGCGGGTTACTCCTACAATGAGCAGTTCTTC.

The chain joins TRBV12-3 or TRBV12-4 to TRBJ1-2; TRBD1 is a possible D gene (6 bases). The CDR3 extends over 12 amino acids. Trimming removed 5 bases from V and 8 bases from J, with 12 bases in between. Here the CDR3 DNA reads TGTGCCAGCAGTCACAGGGTCCGAGGCTACACCTTC. Translating gives CASSHRVRGYTF.

This clonotype was detected only a few times. This chain's CDR3 is CASSKPTEPYEQYF. In DNA, the CDR3 is TGTGCCAGCAGCAAACCCACGGAGCCCTACGAGCAGTACTTC. V and J are TRBV21-1 and TRBJ2-7. TRBV21-1 is listed as a pseudogene. This CDR3 region has 14 residues.

There are many counts of this clonotype. This chain connects TRBV6-5 to TRBJ1-4, with 9 nucleotides matching TRBD1. The J segment lost 8 bases and the V segment lost 5 bases, leaving 6 bases of the junction unmatched. Germline V lookup: CDR1 MNHEY, CDR2 SVGAGI. The CDR3 extends over 14 amino acids. The CDR3 DNA reads as TGTGCCAGCAGTAGGGACAGGGTAACCGAAAAACTGTTTTTT. Its translation: CASSRDRVTEKLFF.

This clonotype appeared a few times. The rearrangement links TRBV2 to TRBJ1-5; the D is unclear. The CDR3 covers 14 residues. Germline CDR1 SNHLY, CDR2 FYNNEI. Trimming took off 6 bases at V and 2 bases at J, with 11 bases between the two ends. CDR3 residues: CASRGIVGNQPQHF. In DNA, the CDR3 is TGTGCCAGCAGGGGTATCGTGGGCAATCAGCCCCAGCATTTT.

This chain uses TRBV7-6 with TRBJ2-3; D is uncertain. Deletions cut 1 base from V and 4 bases from J, with 15 bases between. CDR3 length: 16 residues. Germline V gene data show CDR1 as SGHVS and CDR2 as FNYEAQ. The CDR3 protein is CASSLGLMVDPDTQYF. The CDR3 DNA follows: TGTGCCAGCAGCTTAGGGCTCATGGTTGATCCAGATACGCAGTATTTT.

In this sample, this clonotype turned up many times. V usage is TRBV5-1 and J usage is TRBJ1-1; D remains ambiguous. The V end was cut by 6 bases, the J end by 1 base, with 4 bases between. Germline V lookup: CDR1 SGHRS, CDR2 YFSETQ. The CDR3 loop spans 11 amino acids. This chain's CDR3 is CASMGNTEAFF. The CDR3 bases are TGCGCCAGCATGGGGAACACTGAAGCTTTCTTT.

This clonotype came up a few times. The chain carries TRBV29-1 and TRBJ1-4; the D is unclear. This CDR3 has 15 amino acids. Trimming removed 7 bases at V and 0 bases at J, with 15 bases between. Germline CDR1 reads SQVTM; CDR2 reads ANQGSEA. The chain's CDR3 is CSAGEPPATNEKLFF. In nucleotides, the CDR3 is TGCAGCGCTGGTGAGCCCCCTGCAACTAATGAAAAACTGTTTTTT.

The J gene is TRBJ1-2, the V gene TRBV2; no reliable D call. V lost 1 base, J lost 0 bases, and 12 bases lay in between. This CDR3 has 16 amino acids. Looked up from germline, CDR1 is SNHLY and CDR2 is FYNNEI. CDR3 DNA sequence: TGTGCCAGCAGTGAAGTTCCGGGTTCAACTAACTATGGCTACACCTTC. This translates into CASSEVPGSTNYGYTF.

This clonotype occurred a few times. This chain connects TRBV20-1 to TRBJ1-2, with a tentative D call TRBD1 (5 bases). The V gene's germline CDR1 is DFQATT and CDR2 SNEGSKA (reference sequence). V was cut by 4 bases and J by 7 bases, with 19 bases left in between. This CDR3 region has 14 residues. CDR3 DNA sequence: TGCAGTGCTAAAGAGTTGGGGGGTACGGGTGGCTACACCTTC. Protein product: CSAKELGGTGGYTF.

The chain carries TRBV12-3 or TRBV12-4 and TRBJ2-7; TRBD2 is a possible D gene (6 bases). Trimming removed 7 bases from V and 6 bases from J, with 19 bases in between. The CDR3 loop spans 14 amino acids. The CDR3 DNA reads as TGTGCCAGCAACCTCCGGGAGTTGGGCTCCGAGCAGTACTTC. Amino acid sequence: CASNLRELGSEQYF.

The chain couples TRBV12-3 or TRBV12-4 to TRBJ2-3; no clear D gene. Deletions cut 6 bases from V and 4 bases from J, with 11 bases between. The length of the CDR3 is 13 residues. For the CDR3, the DNA is TGTGCCAGCAGAAGACCGGGCCCAGATACGCAGTATTTT. Protein sequence: CASRRPGPDTQYF.

Only a few counts were recorded for this clonotype. V usage is TRBV10-3 and J usage is TRBJ2-1; 10 nucleotides line up with TRBD1. The CDR3 extends over 16 amino acids. Germline V gene lookup returns CDR1 ENHRY and CDR2 SYGVKD. V was clipped by 4 bases and J by 7 bases; unmatched bases: 10. The chain's CDR3 is CAISGWGQGLRNEQFF. Here the CDR3 DNA reads TGTGCCATCAGTGGATGGGGACAGGGGCTGAGGAATGAGCAGTTCTTC.

The table lists this clonotype with a few counts. The genes are TRBV6-1 and TRBJ2-7, with TRBD1 matching over 7 bases. Trimming removed 6 bases from V and 3 bases from J; junction bases left unmatched: 5. Germline V CDR1 and CDR2: MNHNS, SASEGT. This CDR3 is 13 amino acids long. CDR3 amino acids: CASRHRGVYEQYF. The CDR3 DNA is TGTGCCAGCAGGCACAGGGGCGTCTACGAGCAGTACTTC.

The V gene is TRBV24-1, the J gene TRBJ2-5; TRBD2 agrees at 12 bases. The germline V gene has CDR1 KGHDR and CDR2 SFDVKD. The length of the CDR3 is 18 residues. The ends lost 1 base at V and 1 base at J; junction bases unmatched: 6. The CDR3: CATSDFRTSGTPQETQYF. DNA for the CDR3: TGTGCCACCAGTGATTTCAGGACTAGCGGGACCCCCCAAGAGACCCAGTACTTC.